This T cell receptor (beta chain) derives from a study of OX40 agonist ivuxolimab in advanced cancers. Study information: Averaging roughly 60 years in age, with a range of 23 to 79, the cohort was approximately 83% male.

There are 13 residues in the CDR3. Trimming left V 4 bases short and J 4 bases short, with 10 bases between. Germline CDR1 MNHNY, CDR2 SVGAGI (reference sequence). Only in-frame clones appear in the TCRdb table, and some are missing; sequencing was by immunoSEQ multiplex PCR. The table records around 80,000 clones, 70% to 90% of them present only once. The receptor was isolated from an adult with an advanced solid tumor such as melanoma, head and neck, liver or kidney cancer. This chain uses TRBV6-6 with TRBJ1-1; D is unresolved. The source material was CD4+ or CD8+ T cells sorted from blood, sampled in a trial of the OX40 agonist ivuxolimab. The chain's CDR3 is CASSWTTTTEAFF. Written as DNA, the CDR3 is TGTGCCAGCAGTTGGACGACTACCACTGAAGCTTTCTTT.